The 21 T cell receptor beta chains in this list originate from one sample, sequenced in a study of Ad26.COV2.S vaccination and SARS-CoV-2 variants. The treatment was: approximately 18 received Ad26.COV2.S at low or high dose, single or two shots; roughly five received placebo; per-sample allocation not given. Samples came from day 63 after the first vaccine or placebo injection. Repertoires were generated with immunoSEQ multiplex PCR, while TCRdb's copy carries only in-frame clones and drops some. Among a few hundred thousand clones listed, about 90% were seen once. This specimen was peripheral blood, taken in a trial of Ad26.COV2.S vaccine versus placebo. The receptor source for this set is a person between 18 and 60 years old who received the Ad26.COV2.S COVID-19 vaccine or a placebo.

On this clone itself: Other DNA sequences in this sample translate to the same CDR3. CDR3 in DNA: TGTGCCAGCAGCGATTCCTACGAGCAGTACTTC. This codes for CASSDSYEQYF. The chain employs TRBV6-2 or TRBV6-3 and TRBJ2-7; D is unclear. The germline V gene has CDR1 MNHEY and CDR2 SVGEGT. This CDR3 region has 11 residues. Trimming took off 6 bases at V and 1 base at J, with 4 bases between the two ends.

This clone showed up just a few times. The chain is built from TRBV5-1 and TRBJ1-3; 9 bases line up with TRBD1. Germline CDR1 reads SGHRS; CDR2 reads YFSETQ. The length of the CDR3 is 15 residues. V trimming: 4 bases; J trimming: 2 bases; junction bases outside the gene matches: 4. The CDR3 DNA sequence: TGCGCCAGCAGCACCACAGGGGGCCCTGGAAACACCATATATTTT. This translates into CASSTTGGPGNTIYF.

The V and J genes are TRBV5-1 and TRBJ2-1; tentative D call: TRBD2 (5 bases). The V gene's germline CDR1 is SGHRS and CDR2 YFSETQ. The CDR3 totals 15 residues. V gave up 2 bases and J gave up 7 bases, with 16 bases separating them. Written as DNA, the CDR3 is TGCGCCAGCAGCTTCGAGGATCCTAGCCTTAATGAGCAGTTCTTC. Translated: CASSFEDPSLNEQFF. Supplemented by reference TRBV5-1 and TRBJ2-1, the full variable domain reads KAGVTQTPRYLIKTRGQQVTLSCSPISGHRSVSWYQQTPGQGLQFLFEYFSETQRNKGNFPGRFSGRQFSNSRSEMNVSTLELGDSALYLCASSFEDPSLNEQFFGPGTRLTVL.

CDR3 loop: CSVFGGNEQFF. Here the CDR3 DNA reads TGCAGTGTATTTGGGGGGAATGAGCAGTTCTTC. The chain couples TRBV20-1 to TRBJ2-1; D is possibly TRBD2 (6 bases). Germline values: CDR1 DFQATT, CDR2 SNEGSKA (reference sequence). The CDR3 covers 11 residues. The V gene lost 7 bases and the J gene lost 7 bases, with 11 bases spanning the gap.

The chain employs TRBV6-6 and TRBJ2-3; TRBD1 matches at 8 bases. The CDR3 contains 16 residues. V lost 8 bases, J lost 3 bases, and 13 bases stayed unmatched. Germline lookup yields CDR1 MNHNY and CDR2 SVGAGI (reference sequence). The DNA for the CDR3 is TGTGCCAGCGATCAGTGGGCGGACAGGGAAACAGATACGCAGTATTTT. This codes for CASDQWADRETDTQYF.

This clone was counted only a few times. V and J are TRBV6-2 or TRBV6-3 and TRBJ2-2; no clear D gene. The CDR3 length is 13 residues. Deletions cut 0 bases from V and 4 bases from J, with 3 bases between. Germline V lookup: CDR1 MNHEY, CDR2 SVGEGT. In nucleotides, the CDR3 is TGTGCCAGCAGTTACTCTAGCACCGGGGAGCTGTTTTTT. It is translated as CASSYSSTGELFF.

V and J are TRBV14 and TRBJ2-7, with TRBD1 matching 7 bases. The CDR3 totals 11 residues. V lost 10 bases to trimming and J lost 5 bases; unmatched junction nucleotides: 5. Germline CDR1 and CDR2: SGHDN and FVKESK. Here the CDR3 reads CAKGAGNEQYF. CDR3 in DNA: TGTGCCAAGGGGGCGGGTAACGAGCAGTACTTC.

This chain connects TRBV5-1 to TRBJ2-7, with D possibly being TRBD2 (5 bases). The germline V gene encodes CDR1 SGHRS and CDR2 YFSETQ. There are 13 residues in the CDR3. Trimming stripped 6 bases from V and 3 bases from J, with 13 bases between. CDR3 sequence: CASTPGVGYEQYF. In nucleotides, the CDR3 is TGCGCCAGCACCCCCGGGGTCGGCTACGAGCAGTACTTC.

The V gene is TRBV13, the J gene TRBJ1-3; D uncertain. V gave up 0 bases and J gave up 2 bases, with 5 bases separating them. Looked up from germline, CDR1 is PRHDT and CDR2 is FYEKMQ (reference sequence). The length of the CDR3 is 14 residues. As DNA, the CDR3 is TGTGCCAGCAGCTTAGGCCAGACTGGAAACACCATATATTTT. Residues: CASSLGQTGNTIYF.

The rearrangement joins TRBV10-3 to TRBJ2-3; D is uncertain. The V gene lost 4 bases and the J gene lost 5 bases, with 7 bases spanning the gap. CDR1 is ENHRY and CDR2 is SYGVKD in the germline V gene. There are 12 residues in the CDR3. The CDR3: CAISAPQDTQYF. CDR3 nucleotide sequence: TGTGCCATCAGTGCCCCACAAGATACGCAGTATTTT.

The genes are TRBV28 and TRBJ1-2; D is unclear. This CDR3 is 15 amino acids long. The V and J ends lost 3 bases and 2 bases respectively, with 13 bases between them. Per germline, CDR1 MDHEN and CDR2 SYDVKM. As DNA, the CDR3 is TGTGCCAGCAGTTTTACTTTTCCCGGAAACTATGGCTACACCTTC. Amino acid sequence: CASSFTFPGNYGYTF.

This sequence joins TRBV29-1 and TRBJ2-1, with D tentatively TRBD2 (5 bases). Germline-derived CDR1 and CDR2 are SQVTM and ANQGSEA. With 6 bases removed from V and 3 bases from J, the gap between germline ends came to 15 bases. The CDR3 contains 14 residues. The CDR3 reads CSVVGLADYNEQFF. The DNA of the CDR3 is TGCAGCGTCGTCGGCCTAGCTGACTACAATGAGCAGTTCTTC.

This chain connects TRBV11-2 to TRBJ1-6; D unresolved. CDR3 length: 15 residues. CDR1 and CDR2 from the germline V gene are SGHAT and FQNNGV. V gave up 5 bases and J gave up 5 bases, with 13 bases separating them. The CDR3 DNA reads TGTGCCAGCAGCCTTAGGGAGGATAATAATTCACCCCTCCACTTT. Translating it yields CASSLREDNNSPLHF.

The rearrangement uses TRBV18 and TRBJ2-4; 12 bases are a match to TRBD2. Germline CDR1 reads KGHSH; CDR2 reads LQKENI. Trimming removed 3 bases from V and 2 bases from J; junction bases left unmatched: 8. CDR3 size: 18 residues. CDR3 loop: CASSPTSGSLGPKNIQYF. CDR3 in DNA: TGTGCCAGCTCACCGACTAGCGGGAGCCTGGGCCCCAAAAACATTCAGTACTTC. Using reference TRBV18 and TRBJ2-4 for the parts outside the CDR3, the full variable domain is NAGVMQNPRHLVRRRGQEARLRCSPMKGHSHVYWYRQLPEEGLKFMVYLQKENIIDESGMPKERFSAEFPKEGPSILRIQQVVRGDSAAYFCASSPTSGSLGPKNIQYFGAGTRLSVL.

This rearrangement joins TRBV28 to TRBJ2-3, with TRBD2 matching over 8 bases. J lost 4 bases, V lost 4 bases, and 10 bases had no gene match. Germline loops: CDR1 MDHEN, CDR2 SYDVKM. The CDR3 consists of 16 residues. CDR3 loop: CASSYLKREKPDTQYF. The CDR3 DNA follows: TGTGCCAGCAGTTACTTAAAGCGGGAGAAACCAGATACGCAGTATTTT.

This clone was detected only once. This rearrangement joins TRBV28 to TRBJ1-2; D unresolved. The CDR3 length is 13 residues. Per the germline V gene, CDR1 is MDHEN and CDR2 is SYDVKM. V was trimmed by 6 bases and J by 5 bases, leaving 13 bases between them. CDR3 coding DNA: TGTGCCAGCAGACAGACGGGCCAATATGGCTACACCTTC. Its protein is CASRQTGQYGYTF.

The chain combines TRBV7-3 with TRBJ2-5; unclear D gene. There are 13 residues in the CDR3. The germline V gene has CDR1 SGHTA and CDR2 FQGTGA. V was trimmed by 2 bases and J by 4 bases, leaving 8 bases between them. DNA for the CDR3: TGTGCCAGCAGCTTAGACGGAACAGAGACCCAGTACTTC. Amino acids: CASSLDGTETQYF.

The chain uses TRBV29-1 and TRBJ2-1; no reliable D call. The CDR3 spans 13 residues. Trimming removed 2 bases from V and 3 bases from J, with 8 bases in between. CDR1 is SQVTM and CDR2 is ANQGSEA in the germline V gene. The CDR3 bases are TGCAGCGTTGAACCCCCAGGCTACAATGAGCAGTTCTTC. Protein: CSVEPPGYNEQFF.

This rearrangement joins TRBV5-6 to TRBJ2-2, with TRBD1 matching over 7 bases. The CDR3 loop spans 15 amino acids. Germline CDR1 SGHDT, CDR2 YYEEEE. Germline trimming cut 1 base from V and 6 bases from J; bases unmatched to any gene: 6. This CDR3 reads CASSLQGQGAGELFF. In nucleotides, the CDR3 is TGTGCCAGCAGCTTGCAGGGCCAGGGGGCCGGGGAGCTGTTTTTT.

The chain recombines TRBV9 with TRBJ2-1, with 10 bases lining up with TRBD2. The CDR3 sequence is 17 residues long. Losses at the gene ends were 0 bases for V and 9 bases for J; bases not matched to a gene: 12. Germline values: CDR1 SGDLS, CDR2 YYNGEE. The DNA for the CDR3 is TGTGCCAGCAGCGTAGGGGTAGCGGGAGGTTCTACTGGTGAGCAGTTCTTC. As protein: CASSVGVAGGSTGEQFF.

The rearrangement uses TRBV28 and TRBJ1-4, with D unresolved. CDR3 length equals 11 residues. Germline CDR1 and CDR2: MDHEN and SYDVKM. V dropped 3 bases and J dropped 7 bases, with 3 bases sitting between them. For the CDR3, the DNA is TGTGCCAGCAGTTTCTTTGAAAAACTGTTTTTT. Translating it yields CASSFFEKLFF. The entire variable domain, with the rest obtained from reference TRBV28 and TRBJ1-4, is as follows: DVKVTQSSRYLVKRTGEKVFLECVQDMDHENMFWYRQDPGLGLRLIYFSYDVKMKEKGDIPEGYSVSREKKERFSLILESASTNQTSMYLCASSFFEKLFFGSGTQLSVL.